This T cell receptor (beta chain) is from a study of control samples from healthy donors and cancer patients. Assay used: immunoSEQ multiplex PCR; TCRdb lists only in-frame clones, some missing. The table records 100,000 or so clones, roughly 91% of them present only once. The length of the CDR3 is 12 residues. CDR1 is SGHDT, CDR2 YYEEEE, per germline. V was trimmed by 1 base and J by 8 bases, leaving 9 bases between them. This receptor was taken from a young man in good health. The rearrangement links TRBV5-6 to TRBJ1-1; possibly TRBD1 for D (5 bases). Material for sequencing was blood. The CDR3 region is CASSLTGDEAFF. CDR3 nucleotide sequence: TGTGCCAGCAGCTTGACTGGGGACGAAGCTTTCTTT.